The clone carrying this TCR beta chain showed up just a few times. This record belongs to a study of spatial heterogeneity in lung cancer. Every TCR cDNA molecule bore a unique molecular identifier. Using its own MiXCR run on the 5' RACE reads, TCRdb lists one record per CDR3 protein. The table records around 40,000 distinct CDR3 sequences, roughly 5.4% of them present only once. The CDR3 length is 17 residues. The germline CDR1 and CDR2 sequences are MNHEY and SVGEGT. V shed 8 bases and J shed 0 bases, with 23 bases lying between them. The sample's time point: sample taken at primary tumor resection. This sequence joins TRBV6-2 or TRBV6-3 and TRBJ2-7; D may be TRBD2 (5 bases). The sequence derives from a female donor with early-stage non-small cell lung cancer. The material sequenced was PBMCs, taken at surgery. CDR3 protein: CASQKRVRDVASYEQYF. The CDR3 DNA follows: TGTGCCAGCCAAAAGAGGGTCCGAGACGTAGCCTCCTACGAGCAGTACTTC.